The 25 T cell receptor beta chains given below trace back to one sample, sequenced in a study of low-dose radiotherapy and immunotherapy resistance in tumors (dated by TCRdb to about 2022). The data were produced on an Illumina HiSeq 2500. To make first-strand cDNA, Superscript III was used along with a set of TRAV- and TRBV-specific primers so that both the TCRalpha and TCRbeta chains were covered. TCRs were amplified for about 22 PCR cycles with Phusion, using a constant-region primer paired with the adapter attached to the V primers. Through fastp at Q25 and MiXCR, TCRdb rebuilt clones from the public reads, retaining in-frame beta chains. Rows with one shared CDR3 protein collapse into an entry with the most common genes and DNA. The sample table holds 85,000 to 95,000 distinct CDR3 sequences, of which 20% to 25% were seen once. About 13% of the sample goes to the ten largest clones. Interpreted using the paper, the time point label stands for: after trial treatment. The treatment or condition label, read with the paper, signifies: LDRT plus nivolumab, ipilimumab, low-dose cyclophosphamide and aspirin (RACIN trial).

The sequencing used PBMCs, collected after low-dose radiotherapy plus immunotherapy. These receptors came from a female donor with ovarian cancer.

This clonotype was found many times. The chain employs TRBV7-8 and TRBJ2-5; D could derive from TRBD1 or TRBD2 (5 bases each). CDR3 length: 15 residues. Germline lookup yields CDR1 SGHVS and CDR2 FQNEAQ. Trimming left V 5 bases short and J 1 base short, with 14 bases between. The CDR3 DNA follows: TGTGCCAGCAGCGGGACGCACGCGACCCAAGAGACCCAGTACTTC. This sequence encodes CASSGTHATQETQYF.

This clonotype was found many times. This chain connects TRBV15 to TRBJ1-6, with a weak D call TRBD1 (6 bases). This CDR3 is built from 17 residues. V was clipped by 0 bases and J by 7 bases, with 16 bases between them. CDR1 and CDR2 from the germline V gene are LNHNV and YYDKDF (reference sequence). The CDR3 reads CATSRDSWTENNSPLHF. Written as DNA, the CDR3 is TGTGCCACCAGCAGAGATAGTTGGACAGAGAACAATTCACCCCTCCACTTT. The whole variable domain, filled in from reference TRBV15 and TRBJ1-6, reads DAMVIQNPRYQVTQFGKPVTLSCSQTLNHNVMYWYQQKSSQAPKLLFHYYDKDFNNEADTPDNFQSRRPNTSFCFLDIRSPGLGDTAMYLCATSRDSWTENNSPLHFGNGTRLTVT.

This clonotype occurred many times. The chain couples TRBV11-2 to TRBJ2-1, with 15 positions matching TRBD2. Per germline, CDR1 SGHAT and CDR2 FQNNGV. Unmatched junction bases numbered 18, after V lost 5 bases and J lost 10 bases. CDR3 length: 19 amino acids. Here the CDR3 DNA reads TGTGCCAGCAGCCGGACCGGGACTAGCGGGAGGCTCTTACGTAGGGAGCAGTTCTTC. It translates to CASSRTGTSGRLLRREQFF. The whole variable domain, remainder taken from reference TRBV11-2 and TRBJ2-1, is EAGVAQSPRYKIIEKRQSVAFWCNPISGHATLYWYQQILGQGPKLLIQFQNNGVVDDSQLPKDRFSAERLKGVDSTLKIQPAKLEDSAVYLCASSRTGTSGRLLRREQFFGPGTRLTVL.

This clonotype came up many times. The rearrangement uses TRBV5-1 and TRBJ2-5; 9 bases are a match to TRBD1. CDR1 and CDR2 from the germline V gene are SGHRS and YFSETQ. The trim removed 3 bases at V and 5 bases at J, leaving 8 bases unmatched. The CDR3 sequence is 15 residues long. CDR3 nucleotides: TGCGCCAGCAGCTCCCGGGACAGGGTGGGTGAGACCCAGTACTTC. It is translated as CASSSRDRVGETQYF.

The sample holds many counts of this clonotype. The chain couples TRBV21-1 to TRBJ1-5. TRBV21-1 is assigned pseudogene status. The CDR3 loop spans 18 amino acids. The CDR3 reads CASSKSGVSEISNQPQHF. DNA of the CDR3: TGTGCCAGCAGCAAAAGTGGGGTTTCGGAGATTAGCAATCAGCCCCAGCATTTT.

This clonotype was seen at least ten times. The gene calls are TRBV6-2 or TRBV6-3 and TRBJ2-5, with 12 bases identical to TRBD2. This CDR3 region has 17 residues. Germline V gene sequence: CDR1 MNHEY, CDR2 SVGEGT. After removal of 2 bases from V and 5 bases from J, the junction contained 9 bases not matched to a gene. CDR3 coding DNA: TGTGCCAGCAGTTACCTCGGACTAGCGGGGCCCCGGGAGACCCAGTACTTC. Translation: CASSYLGLAGPRETQYF.

This clonotype was found a few times. The chain couples TRBV19 to TRBJ1-4; no firm D call. V lost 4 bases, J lost 7 bases, and 10 bases lay in between. Germline CDR1 and CDR2: LNHDA and SQIVND (reference sequence). This CDR3 comprises 13 residues. The CDR3 sequence is CASSNSRGEKLFF. CDR3 DNA: TGTGCCAGTAGTAACTCTCGGGGTGAAAAACTGTTTTTT. Filled out from reference TRBV19 and TRBJ1-4, the complete variable domain reads DGGITQSPKYLFRKEGQNVTLSCEQNLNHDAMYWYRQDPGQGLRLIYYSQIVNDFQKGDIAEGYSVSREKKESFPLTVTSAQKNPTAFYLCASSNSRGEKLFFGSGTQLSVL.

This clonotype showed up many times. J is TRBJ1-1 and V is TRBV7-3; perhaps TRBD1 as D (6 bases). Trimming removed 0 bases at V and 5 bases at J, with 13 bases between. CDR1 is SGHTA, CDR2 FQGTGA, per germline. The length of the CDR3 is 15 residues. The chain's CDR3 is CASSLTRGALTEAFF. Written as DNA, the CDR3 is TGTGCCAGCAGCTTAACGCGGGGGGCGCTGACTGAAGCTTTCTTT.

V is TRBV18 and J is TRBJ1-1; D is undetermined. Germline V gene lookup returns CDR1 KGHSH and CDR2 LQKENI. Trimming cost V 3 bases and J 1 base, with 6 bases left between them. The CDR3 length is 13 residues. In nucleotides, the CDR3 is TGTGCCAGCTCACCGGTCGGGAACACTGAAGCTTTCTTT. Its translation is CASSPVGNTEAFF.

At least ten counts were recorded for this clonotype. This chain connects TRBV29-1 to TRBJ2-1; 7 nucleotides line up with TRBD2. This CDR3 region has 14 residues. Germline V gene lookup returns CDR1 SQVTM and CDR2 ANQGSEA. V was pared by 4 bases and J by 4 bases, with 7 bases of the junction left unmatched. The CDR3 DNA is TGCAGCGTTGTAGCTGCGGGAGCTTACAATGAGCAGTTCTTC. Translation gives CSVVAAGAYNEQFF.

This clonotype was seen many times. The chain links TRBV7-3 to TRBJ2-3; TRBD2 agrees at 7 bases. The CDR3 is 14 amino acids. Losses at the gene ends were 5 bases for V and 4 bases for J; bases not matched to a gene: 6. CDR1 is SGHTA and CDR2 is FQGTGA in the germline V gene. The CDR3 bases are TGTGCCAGCAGCGGTGGGCTAGCGGCAGATACGCAGTATTTT. Protein: CASSGGLAADTQYF.

In its sample, this clonotype was seen many times. The CDR3 loop reads CASSTDRDSPLHF. The CDR3 coding sequence is TGTGCCAGCAGTACGGACAGGGATTCACCCCTCCACTTT. The chain employs TRBV2 and TRBJ1-6; TRBD1 aligns across 8 bases. The CDR3 is 13 amino acids. With 5 bases clipped from V and 8 bases from J, the junction kept 2 bases outside the gene matches. CDR1 is SNHLY and CDR2 is FYNNEI in the germline V gene.

This clonotype was observed many times. As DNA, the CDR3 is TGTGCCAGCAGTTACGGACAGGTTTTAGAGACCCAGTACTTC. This encodes CASSYGQVLETQYF. The rearrangement uses TRBV28 and TRBJ2-5; 7 bases are a match to TRBD1. V trimming: 4 bases; J trimming: 4 bases; junction bases outside the gene matches: 6. CDR3 size: 14 residues. Germline V gene lookup returns CDR1 MDHEN and CDR2 SYDVKM.

The J gene is TRBJ2-7, the V gene TRBV21-1. TRBV21-1 is annotated as a pseudogene. The CDR3 consists of 15 residues. The CDR3 protein is CASSKDKDGIYEQYF. The CDR3 coding sequence is TGTGCCAGCAGCAAAGATAAGGACGGCATCTACGAGCAGTACTTC.

This clonotype was seen many times. The chain is built from TRBV10-3 and TRBJ1-1; D uncertain. V lost 3 bases to trimming and J lost 0 bases, with 17 bases between them. CDR3 length: 17 residues. Germline CDR1 is ENHRY and CDR2 is SYGVKD. CDR3 sequence (DNA): TGTGCCATCAGTGATTTCGGGCACAAGGATATGAACACTGAAGCTTTCTTT. As protein: CAISDFGHKDMNTEAFF.

The table lists this clonotype with many counts. The rearrangement uses TRBV29-1 and TRBJ2-7; 7 positions agree with TRBD1. The junction had 9 bases not matched to a gene; V was cut back by 6 bases and J by 7 bases. The length of the CDR3 is 12 residues. Germline-derived CDR1 and CDR2 are SQVTM and ANQGSEA. This CDR3 is CSVGQAKAEQYF. The CDR3, as DNA: TGCAGCGTCGGACAGGCTAAAGCAGAGCAGTACTTC.

This clonotype has a count of ten or more. The DNA of the CDR3 is TGCAGCGGTTGGCAGGGCGGCGATACGCAGTATTTT. This translates into CSGWQGGDTQYF. The V and J genes are TRBV29-1 and TRBJ2-3; perhaps TRBD1 as D (5 bases). The CDR3 is 12 amino acids. In germline, CDR1 is SQVTM, CDR2 ANQGSEA. Trimming took 7 bases from V and 6 from J, leaving 14 bases between them.

This chain uses TRBV12-2 with TRBJ1-1; TRBD1, as called in the table, went unchecked against the DNA. TRBV12-2 is termed a pseudogene. The CDR3 is made up of 15 amino acids. The CDR3 protein is CASRLAVGAWTEAFF. The CDR3 nucleotides read TGTGCAAGTCGCTTAGCGGTCGGGGCATGGACTGAAGCTTTCTTT.

At least ten counts were recorded for this clonotype. This rearrangement joins TRBV5-1 to TRBJ2-7; 9 bases match TRBD1. The CDR3 consists of 16 residues. V was pared by 0 bases and J by 4 bases, with 8 bases of the junction left unmatched. Germline V gene data show CDR1 as SGHRS and CDR2 as YFSETQ. The DNA of the CDR3 is TGCGCCAGCAGCTTGGCCGGGACAGGGAACGTGTACGAGCAGTACTTC. It is translated as CASSLAGTGNVYEQYF.

In this sample, this clonotype turned up many times. This sequence joins TRBV18 and TRBJ2-1; 7 bases are a match to TRBD2. The V gene end was trimmed by 4 bases and the J gene end by 8 bases; junction bases not matched to a gene: 8. In germline, CDR1 is KGHSH, CDR2 LQKENI. This CDR3 is built from 14 residues. The CDR3 region has the DNA TGTGCCAGCTCACGGCGGACTAGTTCGTATGAGCAGTTCTTC. Its translation: CASSRRTSSYEQFF.

This clonotype was seen ten or more times. The rearrangement joins TRBV2 to TRBJ1-1; D possibly corresponds to TRBD1 (5 bases). The germline V and J ends were trimmed by 4 bases and 1 base, with 10 bases remaining between them. CDR3 size: 14 residues. Germline loops: CDR1 SNHLY, CDR2 FYNNEI. CDR3 nucleotides: TGTGCCAGCAGTGTGTTTAGGGGGAACACTGAAGCTTTCTTT. Protein: CASSVFRGNTEAFF.

This clonotype occurred many times. The chain couples TRBV28 to TRBJ2-3; D remains unclear. The CDR3 sequence is 15 residues long. Germline CDR1 MDHEN, CDR2 SYDVKM. V was shortened by 3 bases and J by 3 bases, with 13 bases between the two germline ends. CDR3 sequence (DNA): TGTGCCAGCAGTTTGCCCCTAGGCAGAACAGATACGCAGTATTTT. This translates into CASSLPLGRTDTQYF.

This clonotype was picked up many times. The rearrangement joins TRBV28 to TRBJ1-4; D is undetermined. The germline gives CDR1 MDHEN, CDR2 SYDVKM. This CDR3 spans 15 amino acids. V lost 8 bases to trimming and J lost 8 bases, with 21 bases between them. CDR3 DNA: TGTGCCAGCGGCCCCATCGGGAGGACTGGGGAAAAACTGTTTTTT. It yields the protein CASGPIGRTGEKLFF.

Many counts were recorded for this clonotype. The rearrangement links TRBV5-1 to TRBJ1-6; no definite D call. Germline-derived CDR1 and CDR2 are SGHRS and YFSETQ. Trimming removed 2 bases from V and 5 bases from J, with 14 bases in between. This CDR3 is built from 16 residues. CDR3 loop: CASSFISSENNSPLHF. CDR3 nucleotide sequence: TGCGCCAGCAGCTTCATATCATCGGAGAATAATTCACCCCTCCACTTT.

This clonotype was seen repeatedly, ten times or more. This chain links TRBV7-6 with TRBJ2-3; TRBD2 is a possible D gene (5 bases). Germline CDR1 and CDR2: SGHVS and FNYEAQ. This CDR3 contains 15 residues. V was cut by 8 bases and J by 1 base, with 16 bases left in between. The CDR3 bases are TGTGCCAGCGGCCGAGCGGAGACCGGCACAGATACGCAGTATTTT. Encoded protein: CASGRAETGTDTQYF.